This T cell receptor (beta chain) was sequenced in a study of early T cells in non-severe SARS-CoV-2 infection. About the research overall: Sequencing of unsorted whole blood was done on bulk RNA, leaving chains unpaired. Whole-study findings and limits: Matches to VDJdb favored anti-spike CD8 responses and missed private and CD4 specificities.

For this clonotype: Its antigen is undetermined.

Germline CDR1 is SGHNT and CDR2 is YENEEA. The CDR3 is made up of 15 amino acids. J was trimmed by 6 bases and V by 5 bases; bases with no gene match: 8. The protocol attached unique molecular identifiers to individual cDNA molecules. TCRdb passed the 5' RACE reads through MiXCR, listing each CDR3 protein once. The sample has about 83,000 distinct CDR3 sequences, 10% seen once; the top ten hold 6.5% to 9%. Sequenced material: whole blood, taken at baseline. This receptor was taken from an adult who was a healthcare worker with PCR-confirmed SARS-CoV-2 infection or an uninfected control (not recorded which). The V and J genes are TRBV11-3 and TRBJ2-2; 8 nucleotides agree with TRBD1. Here the CDR3 DNA reads TGTGCCAGCAGCGCTAGAAAGACAGGGGCCGGGGAGCTGTTTTTT. Translating gives CASSARKTGAGELFF. Full variable domain (outside the CDR3, taken from reference TRBV11-3 and TRBJ2-2): EAGVVQSPRYKIIEKKQPVAFWCNPISGHNTLYWYLQNLGQGPELLIRYENEEAVDDSQLPKDRFSAERLKGVDSTLKIQPAELGDSAVYLCASSARKTGAGELFFGEGSRLTVL.